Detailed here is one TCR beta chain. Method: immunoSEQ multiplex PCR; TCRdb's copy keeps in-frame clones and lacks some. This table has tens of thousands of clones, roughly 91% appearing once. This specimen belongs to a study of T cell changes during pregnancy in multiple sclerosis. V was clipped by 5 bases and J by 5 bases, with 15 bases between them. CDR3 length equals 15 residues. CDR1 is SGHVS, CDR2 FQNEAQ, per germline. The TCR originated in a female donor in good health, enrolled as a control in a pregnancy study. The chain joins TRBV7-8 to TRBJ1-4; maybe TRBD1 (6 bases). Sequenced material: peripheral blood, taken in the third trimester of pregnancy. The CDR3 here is CASSVKQGLNEKLFF. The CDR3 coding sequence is TGTGCCAGCAGCGTTAAACAGGGACTAAATGAAAAACTGTTTTTT.